This TCR beta chain was documented in a study of shared clonotypes between healthy human individuals. Splitting of CD4+ cells produced CD45RA+ naive and CD45RA-negative memory subsets. CDR3 length: 13 amino acids. CDR1 is SGHDT and CDR2 is YYEEEE in the germline V gene. V dropped 4 bases and J dropped 9 bases, with 16 bases sitting between them. Assay used: immunoSEQ multiplex PCR; TCRdb lists only in-frame clones, some missing. The data show some 1.5 million clones, with roughly 96% seen just once and about 1.2% held by the top ten. This TCR was sampled from a man aged 30 to 39 in good health. The rearrangement joins TRBV5-6 to TRBJ1-2; D is undetermined. Sequencing was carried out using naive CD4+ T cells sorted from blood. Subset indicated: CD45RA+ positively selected. CDR3 DNA sequence: TGTGCCAGCAGCCCCGGGAGGGCCTTAAGCTACACCTTC. It specifies CASSPGRALSYTF.